The present entry profiles one T cell receptor (beta chain) with its context. The V and J ends lost 3 bases and 0 bases, in that order; junction bases with no gene match: 10. Looked up from germline, CDR1 is LNHDA and CDR2 is SQIVND (reference sequence). The CDR3 runs to 17 residues. Some clones are missing from TCRdb's copy, which holds only in-frame ones; the method was immunoSEQ multiplex PCR. This sample has about 97,000 clones; around 90% occur once, and the top ten carry roughly 15%. This sample is drawn from a study of graft-versus-host responses after intestinal transplantation. The TCR originated in a human patient who received an intestinal transplant, so some T cells may come from the graft donor. Sequenced here: PBMCs, sampled about 450 days after intestinal transplant. The J gene is TRBJ1-2, the V gene TRBV19, with 7 bases identical to TRBD1. The CDR3 nucleotides read TGTGCCAGTAGTATTGGAACGGGACAGCTAGCTAACTATGGCTACACCTTC. It encodes CASSIGTGQLANYGYTF.